The clone carrying this TCR beta chain has just one count. Its antigen remains unidentified. This entry is derived from a study of T-cell memory formation after mild COVID-19. The TCR alpha and TCR beta cDNA libraries, bearing sample barcodes and UMIs, were generated by 5'RACE using constant-segment primers. A single record per CDR3 protein comes from TCRdb applying MiXCR to the 5' RACE reads. This table has 300,000 to 400,000 distinct CDR3 sequences, 25% to 30% appearing once. Notes on the study in general: Pre-infection memory contained some responding clones, which suggested that cross-reactive memory had joined.

Germline CDR1 and CDR2: SGHAT and FQNNGV. CDR3 size: 16 residues. V lost 0 bases and J 6 bases, leaving 15 bases between the germline ends. The chain couples TRBV11-2 to TRBJ1-5, with unresolved D. The origin of this receptor is an adult woman who had mild COVID-19 (a few samples of this study predate the infection). Cell type and time point are not known. The sequenced material came from PBMCs or a T cell subset sorted from them (not recorded which). CDR3 sequence reads: CASSLDRQVLGQPQHF. In DNA, the CDR3 is TGTGCCAGCAGCTTAGATCGGCAGGTCTTAGGTCAGCCCCAGCATTTT.